This TCR beta chain came from a study of T cell responses to AZD1222 COVID-19 vaccine. Study at large: Second-dose intervals of approximately 4 or approximately 12 weeks were pooled. General study results and limits: Dominant at 160-218 and 743-854, vaccine-associated CD4 TCRs also spanned spike. When two AZD1222 doses had been given, Spike-specific TCR breadth and depth rose. Samples come after the peak T cell response, not at day 14.

As concerns this clone: Antigen unknown.

Sequencing was performed with immunoSEQ multiplex PCR; in TCRdb, only in-frame clones are kept and a portion is missing. The table has about 85,000 clones, around 86% seen once. V lost 1 base and J 0 bases, leaving 9 bases between the germline ends. CDR1 and CDR2 from the germline V gene are SGHAT and FQNNGV. The CDR3 extends over 15 amino acids. The sample was peripheral blood, taken on day 0 of AZD1222 vaccination. The chain recombines TRBV11-2 with TRBJ1-1; D uncertain. This sequence was found in an adult in good health. CDR3 sequence: CASSLAGIMNTEAFF. The CDR3 bases are TGTGCCAGCAGCTTAGCGGGCATTATGAACACTGAAGCTTTCTTT.